This note documents a single T cell receptor beta chain sequence. This CDR3 region has 12 residues. Germline V gene sequence: CDR1 MNHEY, CDR2 SMNVEV (reference sequence). The V and J ends lost 2 bases and 9 bases respectively, with 10 bases between them. The data were obtained in a study of T cell responses to AZD1222 COVID-19 vaccine. Using immunoSEQ multiplex PCR, the repertoire was profiled, and TCRdb retains in-frame clones only, with some absent. The sample has about 160,000 clones, 91% seen once; the top ten hold about 1.9%. This receptor was obtained from an adult in good health. The source was peripheral blood, collected on day 0 of AZD1222 vaccination. The J gene is TRBJ1-1, the V gene TRBV27; no clear D. The CDR3 spells CASSLGIGQAFF. The CDR3 region has the DNA TGTGCCAGCAGTTTAGGGATAGGCCAAGCTTTCTTT.